The 21 T cell receptor beta chains given below trace back to one sample, sequenced in a study of vaccination effects on CD4 cells after COVID-19. The method was immunoSEQ multiplex PCR; TCRdb's version includes in-frame clones alone and lacks a portion of them. The sample lists tens of thousands of clones, approximately 80% occurring once. Antigens for these TCRs are unknown. Expansion of antigen-specific CD4+ T cells with viral peptide pools was carried out by the ViraFEST assay before sequencing. Culturing for approximately 10 days preceded CD4+ T cell isolation. Participants completed two doses of the BNT162b2 or mRNA-1273 vaccine. Sequenced here: CD4+ T cells from PBMCs cultured with SARS-CoV-2 spike peptides, sampled after COVID-19 vaccination. These receptors were collected from a human donor who received a COVID-19 vaccine. Some clones in this sample may be carry-over from other donors' samples.

The chain uses TRBV28 and TRBJ2-3; D not resolved. Germline V gene sequence: CDR1 MDHEN, CDR2 SYDVKM. V was clipped by 6 bases and J by 0 bases, with 4 bases between them. The CDR3 sequence is 12 residues long. CDR3 sequence (DNA): TGTGCCAGCAGCCTTAGCACAGATACGCAGTATTTT. Translated, it gives CASSLSTDTQYF.

The rearrangement joins TRBV7-9 to TRBJ2-3; no reliable D call. V was shortened by 5 bases and J by 4 bases, with 13 bases between the two germline ends. The CDR3 totals 14 residues. Germline CDR1 SEHNR, CDR2 FQNEAQ (reference sequence). The CDR3 sequence: CASSPDGAPDTQYF. The CDR3 DNA reads as TGTGCCAGCAGCCCAGACGGCGCCCCAGATACGCAGTATTTT.

The chain links TRBV6-6 to TRBJ2-7, with unresolved D. Germline V CDR1 and CDR2: MNHNY, SVGAGI (reference sequence). Trimming took 6 bases from V and 3 from J, leaving 15 bases between them. The CDR3 is 14 residues long. The CDR3 region is CASSRSEYYYEQYV. CDR3 coding DNA: TGTGCCAGCAGCCGATCGGAGTATTACTACGAGCAGTACGTC.

CDR3 residues: CASSPTNRGVNTEAFF. In DNA form, the CDR3 reads TGTGCCAGCTCACCAACAAACAGGGGGGTGAACACTGAAGCTTTCTTT. This sequence joins TRBV18 and TRBJ1-1; 8 bases are shared with TRBD1. The V segment lost 2 bases and the J segment 0 bases; nucleotides outside the gene matches: 5. Germline lookup yields CDR1 KGHSH and CDR2 LQKENI. The length of the CDR3 is 16 residues.

The chain employs TRBV5-1 and TRBJ2-6, with a tentative D call TRBD1 (5 bases). The CDR3 totals 16 residues. The germline gives CDR1 SGHRS, CDR2 YFSETQ. Trimming removed 3 bases at V and 0 bases at J, with 10 bases between. The CDR3, as DNA: TGCGCCAGCAGCTATGGGGCTGCCTCTGGGGCCAACGTCCTGACTTTC. This gives the protein CASSYGAASGANVLTF.

The genes are TRBV4-2 and TRBJ2-5, with 10 bases lining up with TRBD2. The germline CDR1 and CDR2 sequences are LGHNA and YNFKEQ. The CDR3 loop spans 18 amino acids. V gave up 1 base and J gave up 0 bases; unmatched junction bases: 8. The CDR3 spells CASSQGLAGASYQETQYF. CDR3 nucleotides: TGTGCCAGCAGCCAAGGGCTAGCGGGGGCCTCGTACCAAGAGACCCAGTACTTC.

V gene TRBV6-5 combines with J gene TRBJ1-1, with a weak D call TRBD1 (6 bases). V lost 4 bases to trimming and J lost 6 bases, with 15 bases between them. This CDR3 has 14 residues. The germline V gene encodes CDR1 MNHEY and CDR2 SVGAGI. The DNA for the CDR3 is TGTGCCAGCAGTTCCCTACAGGGTAGCGCTGAAGCTTTCTTT. It is translated as CASSSLQGSAEAFF.

By sample fraction, this clone is medium-sized. This chain joins TRBV7-9 and TRBJ2-1; tentative D call: TRBD1 (6 bases). V was trimmed by 4 bases and J by 5 bases, leaving 9 bases between them. The length of the CDR3 is 13 residues. In germline, CDR1 is SEHNR, CDR2 FQNEAQ (reference sequence). CDR3 bases: TGTGCCAGCAGCTCGGACAGCAACAATGAGCAGTTCTTC. Encoded protein: CASSSDSNNEQFF. The full variable domain, its missing parts supplied by reference TRBV7-9 and TRBJ2-1, is DTGVSQNPRHKITKRGQNVTFRCDPISEHNRLYWYRQTLGQGPEFLTYFQNEAQLEKSRLLSDRFSAERPKGSFSTLEIQRTEQGDSAMYLCASSSDSNNEQFFGPGTRLTVL.

V gene TRBV6-5 combines with J gene TRBJ1-1, with D uncertain. The CDR3 covers 14 residues. Trimming pared 10 bases from V and 1 base from J, leaving 16 bases between. From germline, CDR1 is MNHEY and CDR2 SVGAGI. CDR3 sequence (DNA): TGTGCCACCCTGCTAGATCTTAAGAACACTGAAGCTTTCTTT. As protein: CATLLDLKNTEAFF.

This clone has a single count. The chain employs TRBV24-1 and TRBJ2-2; 12 nucleotides align to TRBD2. CDR3 length equals 14 residues. Unmatched junction bases numbered 2, after V lost 7 bases and J lost 6 bases. Germline-derived CDR1 and CDR2 are KGHDR and SFDVKD. In DNA, the CDR3 is TGTGCCACCAGGACTAGCGGGGGTGCCGGGGAGCTGTTTTTT. Translating it yields CATRTSGGAGELFF.

The J gene is TRBJ2-3, the V gene TRBV29-1; D unclear. This CDR3 is 16 amino acids long. From germline, CDR1 is SQVTM and CDR2 ANQGSEA. V shed 6 bases and J shed 0 bases, with 19 bases lying between them. The CDR3 sequence is CSVLLRAVTSTDTQYF. DNA for the CDR3: TGCAGCGTCCTCCTACGGGCGGTGACTAGCACAGATACGCAGTATTTT.

V gene TRBV5-1 combines with J gene TRBJ2-1, with TRBD1 matching 8 bases. Losses at the gene ends were 4 bases for V and 4 bases for J; bases not matched to a gene: 7. This CDR3 is 15 amino acids long. Germline CDR1 SGHRS, CDR2 YFSETQ. The CDR3 here is CASSNRDRTYNEQFF. CDR3 coding DNA: TGCGCCAGCAGCAACCGGGACAGGACTTACAATGAGCAGTTCTTC.

V is TRBV27 and J is TRBJ1-3; TRBD1 agrees at 11 bases. V lost 5 bases and J lost 4; bases outside the gene matches: 7. The CDR3 totals 16 residues. Per germline, CDR1 MNHEY and CDR2 SMNVEV (reference sequence). Written as DNA, the CDR3 is TGTGCCAGCAGTCGGACAGGGGGCTCCCGGGGAAACACCATATATTTT. Its protein product is CASSRTGGSRGNTIYF.

The chain couples TRBV19 to TRBJ2-2; D could derive from TRBD1 or TRBD2 (6 bases each). The CDR3 is made up of 16 amino acids. CDR1 is LNHDA and CDR2 is SQIVND in the germline V gene (reference sequence). Deletions cut 2 bases from V and 7 bases from J, with 17 bases between. The CDR3 DNA is TGTGCCAGTAGTATATTTCCAGGGGCGCGGGGCGGGGAGCTGTTTTTT. Amino acids: CASSIFPGARGGELFF.

The chain joins TRBV2 to TRBJ1-2; TRBD1 agrees at 10 bases. The CDR3 totals 14 residues. V dropped 5 bases and J dropped 1; count of bases not matched to a gene: 1. Germline V gene sequence: CDR1 SNHLY, CDR2 FYNNEI. For the CDR3, the DNA is TGTGCCAGCAGTAGGACAGGGGGTAACTATGGCTACACCTTC. This sequence encodes CASSRTGGNYGYTF. The full variable domain, rest sourced from reference TRBV2 and TRBJ1-2, is EPEVTQTPSHQVTQMGQEVILRCVPISNHLYFYWYRQILGQKVEFLVSFYNNEISEKSEIFDDQFSVERPDGSNFTLKIRSTKLEDSAMYFCASSRTGGNYGYTFGSGTRLTVV.

The chain carries TRBV12-3 or TRBV12-4 and TRBJ2-3; D gene uncertain. V was pared by 2 bases and J by 7 bases, with 7 bases between. The CDR3 runs 12 residues. The CDR3 reads CASSLFGNTQYF. In nucleotides, the CDR3 is TGTGCCAGCAGTTTATTTGGGAATACGCAGTATTTT.

Only one count was recorded for this clone. This sequence joins TRBV4-3 and TRBJ2-1; 7 bases line up with TRBD2. CDR1 LGHNA and CDR2 YSLEER come from the germline V gene. CDR3 length: 15 amino acids. V shed 6 bases, J shed 4 bases, and the junction held 9 bases outside the gene matches. The CDR3 loop is CASRGGSGSYNEQFF. The CDR3 DNA is TGCGCCAGCAGGGGCGGGAGCGGCTCATACAATGAGCAGTTCTTC.

The V call is TRBV25-1, the J call TRBJ1-2, with 8 bases aligning to TRBD1. The CDR3 totals 15 residues. Germline CDR1 reads MGHDK; CDR2 reads SYGVNS. The junction had 5 bases not matched to a gene; V was cut back by 1 base and J by 4 bases. The CDR3 bases are TGTGCCAGCAGTGAATCGGACAGGGAGTTCTATGGCTACACCTTC. Translation: CASSESDREFYGYTF.

In this sample, this clone turned up a few times. This chain uses TRBV29-1 with TRBJ1-2, with D unclear. CDR1 is SQVTM, CDR2 ANQGSEA, per germline. The CDR3 has 13 amino acids. V was pared by 4 bases and J by 0 bases, with 9 bases between. The CDR3 is CSVGVQANYGYTF. CDR3 DNA sequence: TGCAGCGTTGGGGTGCAGGCTAACTATGGCTACACCTTC. Variable domain in full (rest from reference TRBV29-1 and TRBJ1-2): SAVISQKPSRDICQRGTSLTIQCQVDSQVTMMFWYRQQPGQSLTLIATANQGSEATYESGFVIDKFPISRPNLTFSTLTVSNMSPEDSSIYLCSVGVQANYGYTFGSGTRLTVV.

The chain carries TRBV29-1 and TRBJ2-1; D ambiguous. Germline lookup yields CDR1 SQVTM and CDR2 ANQGSEA. V lost 6 bases to trimming and J lost 0 bases, with 6 bases between them. The length of the CDR3 is 12 residues. The CDR3 reads CSVPSSYNEQFF. CDR3 in DNA: TGCAGCGTCCCCAGCTCCTACAATGAGCAGTTCTTC.

The V gene is TRBV19, the J gene TRBJ2-4; no definite D call. The V end was cut by 5 bases, the J end by 0 bases, with 14 bases between. The CDR3 runs 16 residues. Germline assignment: CDR1 LNHDA and CDR2 SQIVND (reference sequence). CDR3 coding DNA: TGTGCCAGTAGTGCACAAAAAAGAGTAGCCAAAAACATTCAGTACTTC. Translating gives CASSAQKRVAKNIQYF.